These T cell receptor beta chains were read from a single sample in a study of human T cells and chemical hapten exposure. TCRdb re-called the RACE reads through MiXCR, storing one row per CDR3 protein. This table has 40,000 or so distinct CDR3 sequences, approximately 10% appearing once. This material consisted of whole blood, taken in connection with sensitization to the hapten diphenylcyclopropenone (DPC). Receptors originate from a man aged 30 to 39 with alopecia areata. Some clones in this sample may be carry-over from other donors' samples. Each CDR3 is given with its conserved first and last residue. The order of the fields is J gene, clone size, D gene, V gene, CDR3 DNA, CDR3 protein. D genes are given only for firm matches. For some rows the clone size is stated as once, few or many, or as a class when expanded; others skip it.

j_call: TRBJ2-1; clone_size: many; d_call: -; v_call: TRBV6-6; cdr3_nt: TGTGCCAGCAGTTACTCCGGCGGGTACAATGAGCAGTTCTTC; cdr3_aa: CASSYSGGYNEQFF
j_call: TRBJ1-3; clone_size: many; d_call: -; v_call: TRBV10-3; cdr3_nt: TGTGCCATCAGCCCGGGACTCGGAGGAAACACCATATATTTT; cdr3_aa: CAISPGLGGNTIYF
j_call: TRBJ1-2; clone_size: many; d_call: -; v_call: TRBV19; cdr3_nt: TGTGCCAGTAGGGACCGGATTGGCTACACCTTC; cdr3_aa: CASRDRIGYTF
j_call: TRBJ1-1; clone_size: many; d_call: -; v_call: TRBV3-1; cdr3_nt: TGTGCCAGCAGCCAACTCGGGGGCGCGAATTCGGCTGAAGCTTTCTTT; cdr3_aa: CASSQLGGANSAEAFF
j_call: TRBJ2-1; clone_size: many; d_call: -; v_call: TRBV20-1; cdr3_nt: TGCAGTGCTAGTCAAGGGGGACCGTCCTACAATGAGCAGTTCTTC; cdr3_aa: CSASQGGPSYNEQFF
j_call: TRBJ2-1; clone_size: many; d_call: TRBD2; v_call: TRBV6-2/TRBV6-3; cdr3_nt: TGTGCCAGCAGTCGCGCCGGACTAGCGGGAGGATACAATGAGCAGTTCTTC; cdr3_aa: CASSRAGLAGGYNEQFF
j_call: TRBJ1-1; clone_size: -; d_call: TRBD1; v_call: TRBV5-1; cdr3_nt: TGCGCCAGCAGCGTACTACAGGGGTCGGGCACTGAAGCTTTCTTT; cdr3_aa: CASSVLQGSGTEAFF
j_call: TRBJ1-1; clone_size: few; d_call: TRBD1; v_call: TRBV5-8; cdr3_nt: TGTGCCAGCAGCTCAGGGGGAAGGACTGAAGCTTTCTTT; cdr3_aa: CASSSGGRTEAFF
j_call: TRBJ2-1; clone_size: -; d_call: -; v_call: TRBV28; cdr3_nt: TGTGCCAGCAGTTGGGGACTCAACAATGAGCAGTTCTTC; cdr3_aa: CASSWGLNNEQFF
j_call: TRBJ2-4; clone_size: -; d_call: TRBD2; v_call: TRBV20-1; cdr3_nt: TGCAGTGCTAGCGGGGGGGCGAACATTCAGTACTTC; cdr3_aa: CSASGGANIQYF